The 27 T cell receptor beta chains presented below share a single source sample, sequenced in a study of blood T cell repertoires in COVID-19. Only in-frame clones appear in the TCRdb table, and some are missing; sequencing was by immunoSEQ multiplex PCR. The sample has approximately 240,000 clones, around four fifths seen once. Sequenced sample: peripheral blood. The receptors were gathered from an elderly woman with active or convalescent COVID-19.

The chain carries TRBV6-5 and TRBJ1-3; possibly TRBD1 for D (6 bases). V was cut by 0 bases and J by 0 bases, with 9 bases left in between. The CDR3 spans 16 residues. Germline lookup yields CDR1 MNHEY and CDR2 SVGAGI. The CDR3 protein is CASSYSGTRSGNTIYF. CDR3 in DNA: TGTGCCAGCAGTTACTCGGGGACACGCTCTGGAAACACCATATATTTT.

The rearrangement links TRBV7-3 to TRBJ2-3; 7 positions agree with TRBD2. The length of the CDR3 is 14 residues. Germline trimming cut 8 bases from V and 2 bases from J; bases unmatched to any gene: 7. The V gene's germline CDR1 is SGHTA and CDR2 FQGTGA. The CDR3 region is CASRARGVTDTQYF. Here the CDR3 DNA reads TGTGCCAGCCGCGCCCGGGGGGTCACAGATACGCAGTATTTT.

The table lists this clone with a count of one. V usage is TRBV27 and J usage is TRBJ2-7; 7 bases agree with TRBD2. V lost 4 bases to trimming and J lost 0 bases; unmatched junction nucleotides: 12. The germline gives CDR1 MNHEY, CDR2 SMNVEV (reference sequence). CDR3 size: 17 residues. The CDR3 here is CASSSRLTSVYSYEQYF. For the CDR3, the DNA is TGTGCCAGCAGTTCCCGGCTAACTAGCGTTTACTCCTACGAGCAGTACTTC.

The chain carries TRBV7-8 and TRBJ2-7; a possible D gene is TRBD2 (6 bases). With 10 bases removed from V and 0 bases from J, the gap between germline ends came to 16 bases. The CDR3 totals 14 residues. In germline, CDR1 is SGHVS, CDR2 FQNEAQ. Here the CDR3 reads CATASAFVSYEQYF. Written as DNA, the CDR3 is TGTGCCACCGCTAGCGCGTTTGTCTCCTACGAGCAGTACTTC.

The chain carries TRBV12-3 or TRBV12-4 and TRBJ2-5; D gene unclear. V was shortened by 6 bases and J by 5 bases, with 10 bases between the two germline ends. CDR3 length: 12 residues. For the CDR3, the DNA is TGTGCCAGCAGCCCGCTATTCGAGACCCAGTACTTC. Encoded protein: CASSPLFETQYF.

The CDR3 sequence is CASSVAVNTEAFF. In DNA, the CDR3 is TGTGCCAGCAGTGTCGCGGTGAACACTGAAGCTTTCTTT. J is TRBJ1-1 and V is TRBV2; no reliable D call. The V gene's germline CDR1 is SNHLY and CDR2 FYNNEI. This CDR3 contains 13 residues. The germline V and J ends were trimmed by 4 bases and 0 bases, with 6 bases remaining between them.

In this sample, this clone turned up a few times. The gene calls are TRBV4-2 and TRBJ2-4; 10 bases line up with TRBD2. This CDR3 region has 17 residues. Germline V CDR1 and CDR2: LGHNA, YNFKEQ. V lost 0 bases and J lost 10; bases outside the gene matches: 12. CDR3 sequence (DNA): TGTGCCAGCAGCCAAGATGGGACCTCTAGCGGGAGTTGGATTCAGTACTTC. It is translated as CASSQDGTSSGSWIQYF.

V and J are TRBV7-9 and TRBJ2-5; D unclear. The V gene's germline CDR1 is SEHNR and CDR2 FQNEAQ (reference sequence). The CDR3 covers 14 residues. V was shortened by 1 base and J by 2 bases, with 8 bases between the two germline ends. The CDR3 sequence: CASSLGSTQETQYF. CDR3 DNA: TGTGCCAGCAGCTTAGGGTCAACTCAAGAGACCCAGTACTTC.

This chain links TRBV12-3 or TRBV12-4 with TRBJ2-7; TRBD2 might be the D (5 bases). The CDR3 is made up of 12 amino acids. The germline V and J ends were trimmed by 5 bases and 2 bases, with 7 bases remaining between them. CDR3 in amino acids: CASSRDPYEQYF. The CDR3 DNA sequence: TGTGCCAGCAGTCGGGATCCCTACGAGCAGTACTTC.

This chain connects TRBV6-5 to TRBJ2-7; 7 bases align to TRBD1. The germline V gene has CDR1 MNHEY and CDR2 SVGAGI. This CDR3 spans 13 amino acids. V dropped 6 bases and J dropped 3; count of bases not matched to a gene: 5. The DNA for the CDR3 is TGTGCCAGCAGAAAGACAGGGAACTACGAGCAGTACTTC. Residues: CASRKTGNYEQYF.

V usage is TRBV18 and J usage is TRBJ1-1; possible D gene TRBD1, 5 bases. The V end lost 2 bases, the J end lost 1 base, and 11 bases lay between the germline ends. The V gene's germline CDR1 is KGHSH and CDR2 LQKENI. There are 15 residues in the CDR3. In DNA form, the CDR3 reads TGTGCCAGCTCACCAACCCAGGGCGCGAACACTGAAGCTTTCTTT. Its protein is CASSPTQGANTEAFF.

This clone was counted once. The gene calls are TRBV2 and TRBJ2-5; 13 bases line up with TRBD2. Per the germline V gene, CDR1 is SNHLY and CDR2 is FYNNEI. The J segment lost 4 bases and the V segment lost 6 bases, leaving 11 bases of the junction unmatched. The CDR3 totals 17 residues. The CDR3 spells CASSYRTSGGPRETQYF. The CDR3 region has the DNA TGTGCCAGCAGCTATAGGACTAGCGGGGGCCCCCGAGAGACCCAGTACTTC.

The genes are TRBV7-3 and TRBJ2-1; D remains unclear. V dropped 5 bases and J dropped 9 bases, with 17 bases sitting between them. The V gene's germline CDR1 is SGHTA and CDR2 FQGTGA. The CDR3 loop spans 14 amino acids. The DNA for the CDR3 is TGTGCCAGCAGCCCCGGTCACCCTTCGAGTGAGCAGTTCTTC. Translating it yields CASSPGHPSSEQFF.

For this clone: At one end the junction does not follow the germline gene, possibly because of a read error. This sample also contains other DNA sequences that code for the same CDR3. The chain joins TRBV6-5 to TRBJ1-1; D gene unclear. Germline lookup yields CDR1 MNHEY and CDR2 SVGAGI. This CDR3 is 14 amino acids long. The chain's CDR3 is CSTTRGLMNTEAFF. The CDR3 bases are TGCTCTACGACAAGAGGACTGATGAACACTGAAGCTTTCTTT.

The chain combines TRBV30 with TRBJ2-7; TRBD1 might be the D (6 bases). V dropped 4 bases and J dropped 3 bases, with 13 bases sitting between them. Germline CDR1 GTSNPN, CDR2 SVGIG (reference sequence). The CDR3 is made up of 13 amino acids. The CDR3 is CAWTAWDNYEQYF. Here the CDR3 DNA reads TGTGCCTGGACCGCTTGGGACAACTACGAGCAGTACTTC.

The chain combines TRBV7-2 with TRBJ1-5, with 8 bases lining up with TRBD1. J lost 7 bases, V lost 5 bases, and 4 bases had no gene match. The CDR3 runs to 13 residues. CDR1 and CDR2 from the germline V gene are SGHTA and FQGNSA. The CDR3 loop reads CASSHQGAQPQHF. The CDR3, as DNA: TGTGCCAGCAGCCACCAGGGGGCCCAGCCCCAGCATTTT. Combining the CDR3 with reference TRBV7-2 and TRBJ1-5 gives the whole variable domain GAGVSQSPSNKVTEKGKDVELRCDPISGHTALYWYRQSLGQGLEFLIYFQGNSAPDKSGLPSDRFSAERTGGSVSTLTIQRTQQEDSAVYLCASSHQGAQPQHFGDGTRLSIL.

The chain uses TRBV27 and TRBJ1-5, with a weak D call TRBD1 (6 bases). CDR3 length: 13 residues. V lost 2 bases to trimming and J lost 6 bases, with 8 bases between them. The germline CDR1 and CDR2 sequences are MNHEY and SMNVEV (reference sequence). The CDR3: CASSLQDSQPQHF. The CDR3 region has the DNA TGTGCCAGCAGTTTACAGGACAGTCAGCCCCAGCATTTT.

V gene TRBV21-1 combines with J gene TRBJ2-7; the D call TRBD2 from the table was never checked on the DNA. TRBV21-1 is labeled a pseudogene. This CDR3 is 15 amino acids long. The CDR3 reads CASSKLRTQTYEQYF. As DNA, the CDR3 is TGTGCCAGCAGCAAATTAAGGACTCAAACCTACGAGCAGTACTTC.

In regard to this clone: Other DNA sequences from this sample encode an identical CDR3 as well. The chain recombines TRBV15 with TRBJ1-2; D ambiguous. Germline V lookup: CDR1 LNHNV, CDR2 YYDKDF (reference sequence). V was cut by 0 bases and J by 7 bases, with 12 bases left in between. The CDR3 length is 14 residues. The CDR3: CATSRDGRVGGYTF. The CDR3 region has the DNA TGTGCCACCAGCAGAGACGGGCGGGTGGGTGGCTACACCTTC.

The chain links TRBV30 to TRBJ2-7, with D possibly TRBD2 on 5 matching bases. CDR1 and CDR2 from the germline V gene are GTSNPN and SVGIG (reference sequence). V gave up 4 bases and J gave up 3 bases, with 13 bases separating them. The CDR3 totals 13 residues. The CDR3 nucleotides are TGTGCCTGGAACTCACAACGGGGCTACGAGCAGTACTTC. Amino acids: CAWNSQRGYEQYF. The full variable domain, rest sourced from reference TRBV30 and TRBJ2-7, is SQTIHQWPATLVQPVGSPLSLECTVEGTSNPNLYWYRQAAGRGLQLLFYSVGIGQISSEVPQNLSASRPQDRQFILSSKKLLLSDSGFYLCAWNSQRGYEQYFGPGTRLTVT.

The rearrangement links TRBV11-3 to TRBJ1-2; no definite D call. Per germline, CDR1 SGHNT and CDR2 YENEEA. The V and J ends lost 0 bases and 2 bases respectively, with 10 bases between them. The CDR3 totals 15 residues. The CDR3 region has the DNA TGTGCCAGCAGCTTAGAGGGCCGGGAGAACTATGGCTACACCTTC. Its translation: CASSLEGRENYGYTF.

The chain couples TRBV15 to TRBJ1-5; D is unresolved. CDR3 length equals 14 residues. Trimming took off 1 base at V and 1 base at J, with 5 bases between the two ends. Germline V lookup: CDR1 LNHNV, CDR2 YYDKDF (reference sequence). CDR3 bases: TGTGCCACCAGCAGAGGTGAGAGCAATCAGCCCCAGCATTTT. Its protein is CATSRGESNQPQHF.

This clone was counted a few times. J is TRBJ1-5 and V is TRBV4-3, with D unclear. CDR1 and CDR2 from the germline V gene are LGHNA and YSLEER. Trimming stripped 3 bases from V and 7 bases from J, with 13 bases between. The CDR3 extends over 14 amino acids. The CDR3 is CASSHEPGDQPQHF. The CDR3 bases are TGCGCCAGCAGCCATGAACCGGGTGACCAGCCCCAGCATTTT.

The chain recombines TRBV11-2 with TRBJ1-3; D perhaps matches TRBD1 (6 bases). Germline assignment: CDR1 SGHAT and CDR2 FQNNGV. The CDR3 sequence is 15 residues long. V dropped 2 bases and J dropped 4 bases, with 12 bases sitting between them. CDR3 nucleotide sequence: TGTGCCAGCAGCTTAATCACAGGGCTAGGAAACACCATATATTTT. It translates to CASSLITGLGNTIYF.

The chain uses TRBV7-2 and TRBJ1-1, with TRBD1 matching 7 bases. There are 15 residues in the CDR3. Germline V gene data show CDR1 as SGHTA and CDR2 as FQGNSA. V gave up 3 bases and J gave up 2 bases; unmatched junction bases: 6. The CDR3 coding sequence is TGTGCCAGCAGCTTCGGGGACAGATTAAACACTGAAGCTTTCTTT. Protein: CASSFGDRLNTEAFF.

This chain connects TRBV9 to TRBJ1-1, with D hard to call. This CDR3 has 13 residues. V gave up 4 bases and J gave up 5 bases, with 12 bases separating them. Germline CDR1 and CDR2: SGDLS and YYNGEE. The DNA of the CDR3 is TGTGCCAGCAGCCCACCTGGACTGACTGAAGCTTTCTTT. Its translation is CASSPPGLTEAFF.

The genes are TRBV7-9 and TRBJ1-2; D is perhaps TRBD1 (6 bases). CDR3 length: 12 amino acids. V gave up 11 bases and J gave up 0 bases, with 10 bases separating them. The germline gives CDR1 SEHNR, CDR2 FQNEAQ (reference sequence). The CDR3 here is CAGQGSNYGYTF. DNA for the CDR3: TGTGCCGGTCAGGGGTCTAACTATGGCTACACCTTC. Using reference TRBV7-9 and TRBJ1-2 for the parts outside the CDR3, the full variable domain is DTGVSQNPRHKITKRGQNVTFRCDPISEHNRLYWYRQTLGQGPEFLTYFQNEAQLEKSRLLSDRFSAERPKGSFSTLEIQRTEQGDSAMYLCAGQGSNYGYTFGSGTRLTVV.